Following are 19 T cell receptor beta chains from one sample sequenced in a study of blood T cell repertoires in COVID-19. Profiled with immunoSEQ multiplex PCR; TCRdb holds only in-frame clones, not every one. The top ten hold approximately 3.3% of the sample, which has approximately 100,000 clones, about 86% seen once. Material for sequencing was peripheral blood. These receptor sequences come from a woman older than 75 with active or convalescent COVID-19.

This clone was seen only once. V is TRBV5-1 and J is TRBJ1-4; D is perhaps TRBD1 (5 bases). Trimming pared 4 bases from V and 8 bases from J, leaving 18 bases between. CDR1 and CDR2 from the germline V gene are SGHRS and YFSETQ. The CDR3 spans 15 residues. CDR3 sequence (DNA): TGCGCCAGCAGCGCAGACAGTCGGGTAAAAGAAAAACTGTTTTTT. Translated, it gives CASSADSRVKEKLFF.

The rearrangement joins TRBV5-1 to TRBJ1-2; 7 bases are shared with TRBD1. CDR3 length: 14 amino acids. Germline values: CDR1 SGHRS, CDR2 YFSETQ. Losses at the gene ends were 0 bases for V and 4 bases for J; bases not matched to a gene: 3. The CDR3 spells CASSLDAGGYGYTF. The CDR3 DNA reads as TGCGCCAGCAGCTTGGATGCAGGGGGCTATGGCTACACCTTC.

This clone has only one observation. CDR3 coding DNA: TGTGCCTGGAGTGTACGGCGCGGGGTAGGGGAGACCCAGTACTTC. Its protein is CAWSVRRGVGETQYF. The chain couples TRBV30 to TRBJ2-5, with D perhaps TRBD2 (6 bases). The CDR3 consists of 15 residues. Trimming removed 0 bases at V and 5 bases at J, with 16 bases between. Germline V gene sequence: CDR1 GTSNPN, CDR2 SVGIG (reference sequence).

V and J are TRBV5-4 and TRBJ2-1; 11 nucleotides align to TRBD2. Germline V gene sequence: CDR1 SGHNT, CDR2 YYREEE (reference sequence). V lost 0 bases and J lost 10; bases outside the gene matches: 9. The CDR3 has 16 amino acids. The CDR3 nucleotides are TGTGCCAGCAGCTTGGATAGCGGGAGGGCCGGGGACGAGCAGTTCTTC. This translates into CASSLDSGRAGDEQFF.

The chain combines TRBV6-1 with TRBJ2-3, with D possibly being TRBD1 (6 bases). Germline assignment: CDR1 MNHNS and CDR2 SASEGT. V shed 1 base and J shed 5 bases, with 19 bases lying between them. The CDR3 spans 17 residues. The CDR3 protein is CASSEGARGFVIDTQYF. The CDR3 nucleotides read TGTGCCAGCAGTGAAGGGGCCAGGGGATTTGTTATAGATACGCAGTATTTT.

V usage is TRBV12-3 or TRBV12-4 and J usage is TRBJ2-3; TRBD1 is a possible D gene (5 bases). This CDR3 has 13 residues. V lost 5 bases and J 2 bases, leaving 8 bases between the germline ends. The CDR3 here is CASSQGFTDTQYF. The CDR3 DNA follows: TGTGCCAGCAGTCAGGGTTTCACAGATACGCAGTATTTT.

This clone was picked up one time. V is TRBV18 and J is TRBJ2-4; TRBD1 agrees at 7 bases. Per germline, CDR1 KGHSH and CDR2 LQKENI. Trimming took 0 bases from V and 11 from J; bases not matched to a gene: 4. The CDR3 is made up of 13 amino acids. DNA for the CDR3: TGTGCCAGCTCACCACCGACAGGGCGTGTTCAGTACTTC. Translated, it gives CASSPPTGRVQYF.

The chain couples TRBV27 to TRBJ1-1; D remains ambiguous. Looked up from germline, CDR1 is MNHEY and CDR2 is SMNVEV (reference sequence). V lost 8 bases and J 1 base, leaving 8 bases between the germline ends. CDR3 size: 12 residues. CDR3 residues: CASRGRNTEAFF. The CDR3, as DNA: TGTGCCAGCCGCGGGAGGAACACTGAAGCTTTCTTT.

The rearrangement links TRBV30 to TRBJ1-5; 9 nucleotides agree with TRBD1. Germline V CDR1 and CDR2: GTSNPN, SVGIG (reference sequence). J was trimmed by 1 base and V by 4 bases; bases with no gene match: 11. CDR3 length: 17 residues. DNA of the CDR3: TGTGCCTGGATCTCTAAGGGACAGGGAGAGAGCAATCAGCCCCAGCATTTT. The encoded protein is CAWISKGQGESNQPQHF.

DNA for the CDR3: TGTGCCAGCAGGGACAGGGGGCGTGGTTATGGCTACACCTTC. This encodes CASRDRGRGYGYTF. V is TRBV6-5 and J is TRBJ1-2, with 11 bases identical to TRBD1. Trimming cost V 6 bases and J 5 bases; bases outside gene matches: 5. CDR3 length: 14 amino acids. Per the germline V gene, CDR1 is MNHEY and CDR2 is SVGAGI.

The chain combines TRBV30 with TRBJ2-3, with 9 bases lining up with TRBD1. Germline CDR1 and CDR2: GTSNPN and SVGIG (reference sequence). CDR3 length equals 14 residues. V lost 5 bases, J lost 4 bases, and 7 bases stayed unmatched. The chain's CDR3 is CAWVTGGEADTQYF. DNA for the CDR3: TGTGCCTGGGTTACAGGGGGCGAAGCAGATACGCAGTATTTT.

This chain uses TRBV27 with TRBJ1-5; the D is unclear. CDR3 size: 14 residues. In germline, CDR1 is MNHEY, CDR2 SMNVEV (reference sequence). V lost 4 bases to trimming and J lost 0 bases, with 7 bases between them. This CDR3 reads CASSSPSSNQPQHF. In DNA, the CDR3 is TGTGCCAGCAGTTCCCCTAGTAGCAATCAGCCCCAGCATTTT.

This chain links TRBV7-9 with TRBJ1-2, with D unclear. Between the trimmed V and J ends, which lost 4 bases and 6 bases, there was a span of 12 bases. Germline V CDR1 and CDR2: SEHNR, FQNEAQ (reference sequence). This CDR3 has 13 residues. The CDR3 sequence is CASSYGVGNGYTF. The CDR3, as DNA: TGTGCCAGCAGCTACGGGGTGGGGAATGGCTACACCTTC.

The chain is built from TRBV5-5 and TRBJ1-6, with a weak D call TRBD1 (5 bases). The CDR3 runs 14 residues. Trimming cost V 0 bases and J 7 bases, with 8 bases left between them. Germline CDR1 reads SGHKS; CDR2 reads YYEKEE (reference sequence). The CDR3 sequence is CASSLVGGNSPLHF. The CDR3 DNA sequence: TGTGCCAGCAGCTTGGTGGGGGGGAATTCACCCCTCCACTTT.

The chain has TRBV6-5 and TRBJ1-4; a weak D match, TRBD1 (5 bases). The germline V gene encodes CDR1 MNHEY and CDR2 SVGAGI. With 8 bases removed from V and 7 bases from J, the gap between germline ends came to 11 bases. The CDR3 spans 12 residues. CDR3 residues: CASGGVGEKLFF. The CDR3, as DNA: TGTGCCAGCGGGGGGGTAGGTGAAAAACTGTTTTTT.

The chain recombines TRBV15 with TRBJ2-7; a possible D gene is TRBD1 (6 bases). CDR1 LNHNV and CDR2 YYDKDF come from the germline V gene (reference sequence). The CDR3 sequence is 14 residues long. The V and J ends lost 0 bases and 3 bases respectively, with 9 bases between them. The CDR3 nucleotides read TGTGCCACCAGCAGAGATGCGGACAGCTACGAGCAGTACTTC. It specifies CATSRDADSYEQYF.

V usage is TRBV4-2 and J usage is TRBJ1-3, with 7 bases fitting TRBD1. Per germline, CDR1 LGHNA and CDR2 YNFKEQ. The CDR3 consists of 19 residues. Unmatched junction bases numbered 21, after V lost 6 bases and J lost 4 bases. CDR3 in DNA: TGTGCCAGCAGACCTAGGGGGCTCAACGAGGGGGCGCCAGGAAACACCATATATTTT. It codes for CASRPRGLNEGAPGNTIYF.

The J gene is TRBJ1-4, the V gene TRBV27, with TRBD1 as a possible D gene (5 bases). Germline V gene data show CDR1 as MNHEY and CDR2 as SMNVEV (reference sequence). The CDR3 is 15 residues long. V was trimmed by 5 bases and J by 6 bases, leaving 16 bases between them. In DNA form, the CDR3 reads TGTGCCAGCAGTCAAGACCCAGGGTTTTATGAAAAACTGTTTTTT. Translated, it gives CASSQDPGFYEKLFF.

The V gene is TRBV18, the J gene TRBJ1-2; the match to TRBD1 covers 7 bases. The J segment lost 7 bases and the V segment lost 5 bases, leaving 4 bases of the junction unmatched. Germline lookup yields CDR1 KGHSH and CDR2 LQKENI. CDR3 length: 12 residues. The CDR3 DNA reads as TGTGCCAGCTCAGACAGGGATACTGGCTACACCTTC. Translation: CASSDRDTGYTF.